This note documents a single T cell receptor beta chain sequence. What it recognizes is unknown. Samples with a second dose at about 4 or about 12 weeks were pooled together. Clones were read by immunoSEQ multiplex PCR, and TCRdb kept only the in-frame ones, dropping some. The table includes approximately 81,000 clones, roughly 80% detected once. The data belong to a study of T cell responses to AZD1222 COVID-19 vaccine. Study-wide points: In all cases, repertoires were sampled only after the peak T cell response.

The V end lost 4 bases, the J end lost 5 bases, and 7 bases lay between the germline ends. Germline-derived CDR1 and CDR2 are SGHRS and YFSETQ. CDR3 size: 12 residues. The sequences come from peripheral blood, collected 28 days after the second AZD1222 dose. This receptor was taken from an adult who received the AZD1222 COVID-19 vaccine. The chain couples TRBV5-1 to TRBJ2-1; D remains ambiguous. The CDR3 spells CASSILNNEQFF. DNA of the CDR3: TGCGCCAGCAGCATCCTGAACAATGAGCAGTTCTTC.